This T cell receptor (beta chain) is from a study of blood T cell repertoires in COVID-19 (dated by TCRdb to 2018 to 2020). Regarding the complete study: Collaborator samples came from the United States, Italy and Spain and covered acute and convalescent phases of COVID-19. The prospective study material was composed of cDNA or gDNA derived from T cells, B-cell-depleted T cells, or PBMCs. The dataset comprised deeply sampled blood TCRbeta repertoires from subjects exposed to, actively infected with, or recovered from COVID-19. The repertoires were released in a freely available public database intended as a resource for research on the immune response to SARS-CoV-2. The samples were drawn from two sources: the first 160 participants of the ongoing ImmuneRACE study, and 1,000 to 1,500 subjects contributed by 6 global collaborators. Sample metadata almost always included a de-identified subject ID, COVID-19 status, age in years and sex. Where available, HLA class I and class II types were obtained from metadata supplied by the sample provider rather than from assay-based typing.

Clipping removes 4 bases from V and 5 bases from J, with 3 as the unmatched junction base count. There are 14 amino acids in the CDR3, from cysteine to phenylalanine inclusive. The kept DNA is CDR3 alone, 42 bases in frame from the first base. The CDR1 and CDR2 encoded by the germline V gene are SGHRS and YFSETQ. Overall results and qualifications from the work: How much clinical and demographic metadata was included differed by source and by participant, and the metadata was provided uncurated.

This clone was picked up a small number of times. No antigen is known for it. No clone much larger than this one lies a single base away; base qualities are absent. Collaborating institutions collected whole blood in K2EDTA tubes following their own protocols. For TCRbeta analysis, collaborators shipped samples as frozen whole blood, isolated PBMCs, or DNA extracted from either of those sample types. The immunoSEQ Assay, a bias-controlled multiplex PCR, was used to amplify TCRbeta CDR3 regions from genomic DNA. In the original analysis: Nucleated cell counts per sample were estimated from amplification of reference gene primers within the assay. To quantify the absolute abundance of each unique TCRbeta CDR3 rearrangement, sequence reads were collapsed and filtered. For each sample, productive Simpson clonality was calculated as the square root of Simpson's diversity index over productive rearrangements. Imported from immuneACCESS, the table was reduced by TCRdb to in-frame sequences with V and J called. These copies leave out some clones; in studies compared against another copy, an unresolved V gene accounts for under half, and the cause of the remainder is not known. D and trimming were read from the DNA, whereas the V and J calls and clone size are those reported in that table. This sample holds some 93,000 clones; 75% to 90% were observed only once. The leading ten clones occupy approximately 19% of the sample.

Sequenced material: peripheral blood. The chain is made from TRBV5-1 and TRBJ1-5; 10 middle bases align to TRBD1. This sequence was found in a woman of 80 years or more with acute or convalescent COVID-19. The DNA sequence is as follows: TGCGCCAGCAGCATCGGGACAGGGGATCAGCCCCAGCATTTT. Translated, it reads CASSIGTGDQPQHF.